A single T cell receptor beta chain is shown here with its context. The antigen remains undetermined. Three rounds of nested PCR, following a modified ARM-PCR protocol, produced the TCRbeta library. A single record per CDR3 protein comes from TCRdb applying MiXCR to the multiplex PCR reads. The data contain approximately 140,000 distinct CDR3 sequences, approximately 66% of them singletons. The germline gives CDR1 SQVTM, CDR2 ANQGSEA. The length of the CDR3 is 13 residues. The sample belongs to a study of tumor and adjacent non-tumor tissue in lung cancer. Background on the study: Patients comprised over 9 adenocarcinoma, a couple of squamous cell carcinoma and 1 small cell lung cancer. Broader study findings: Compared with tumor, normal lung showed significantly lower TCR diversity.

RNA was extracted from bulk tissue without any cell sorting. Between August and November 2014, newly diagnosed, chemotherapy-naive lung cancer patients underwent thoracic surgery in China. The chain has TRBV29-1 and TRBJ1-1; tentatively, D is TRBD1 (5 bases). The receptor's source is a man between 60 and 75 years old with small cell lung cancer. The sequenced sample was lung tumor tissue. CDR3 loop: CGATAGFFTEAFF. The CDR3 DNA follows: TGCGGCGCAACCGCAGGGTTTTTCACTGAAGCTTTCTTT.